Described below is a single T cell receptor beta chain sequence and its context. What it binds is unknown. The data derive from a study of post-analysis software for immune sequencing data. Findings and limits, study-wide: Relative to controls, patients had about five TRBV segments at higher frequency, with TRBV5-6, TRBV5-1 and TRBV20-1 among these. Significantly lower normalized Chao1 diversity was seen in multiple sclerosis patients than in controls.

Unique molecular identifiers were carried by the TCR beta cDNA libraries. One entry per CDR3 protein, called by TCRdb with MiXCR from the PCR reads. The sample lists some 890,000 distinct CDR3 sequences, approximately 50% occurring once. Germline V CDR1 and CDR2: SGHRS, YFSETQ. The V end was cut by 0 bases, the J end by 4 bases, with 10 bases between. CDR3 length equals 14 residues. Input material: blood. This TCR was sampled from a girl aged 5 to 17 with multiple sclerosis. The chain links TRBV5-1 to TRBJ1-1, with a weak D call TRBD1 (5 bases). The CDR3 DNA sequence: TGCGCCAGCAGCTTGGTGCACAGGCCCACTGAAGCTTTCTTT. It is translated as CASSLVHRPTEAFF.